This T cell receptor (beta chain) was identified during a study of blood T cell repertoires in COVID-19. Background on the study: From the United States, Italy and Spain came samples of acute and convalescent COVID-19. In each case, the material was cDNA or gDNA derived from T cells, B-cell-depleted T cells, or PBMCs.

Per the original data handling: Scientists estimated how many nucleated cells there were by amplifying reference gene primers. Using immunoSEQ multiplex PCR, the repertoire was profiled, and TCRdb retains in-frame clones only, with some absent. That table supplies the V and J calls and clone size; D and trimming were determined from the DNA. Of some 270,000 clones in the sample, 75% to 85% are singletons; the top ten hold 9.1%. Germline CDR1 reads SGHRS; CDR2 reads YFSETQ. Trimming removed 4 bases from V and 4 bases from J, with 14 bases in between. CDR3 size: 14 residues. The rearrangement uses TRBV5-1 and TRBJ2-5, with a weak D call TRBD2 (6 bases). The source is a woman in her forties or fifties with acute COVID-19. Sequenced: PBMCs or T cells enriched from blood (not recorded which). This CDR3 reads CASSTGGGGETQYF. The CDR3 nucleotides are TGCGCCAGCAGCACTGGTGGGGGAGGAGAGACCCAGTACTTC.